This T cell receptor beta chain is drawn from a study of T-cell reconstitution after alpha-beta-depleted transplantation in children. CDR3 size: 17 residues. V was clipped by 3 bases and J by 4 bases; unmatched bases: 8. Germline V CDR1 and CDR2: MDHEN, SYDVKM. Study results and caveats: At day 60, the high TCRbeta diversity found in some patients originated from recipient T cells and thymic progenitors that had survived. Newly generated T cells supplied most T-cell counts and diversity one year post-transplant. Expanded clones from the graft, numbering several hundred, reportedly supplied alpha-beta T cells about two months after transplant.

A TCRbeta library incorporating unique molecular identifiers was prepared. One entry per CDR3 protein results from TCRdb running MiXCR on the PCR reads. The sample carries 280,000 or so distinct CDR3 sequences, 11% recorded once. This clonotype was seen many times. What it binds is unknown. The sample consisted of peripheral blood, taken 180 days after TCRalphabeta/CD19-depleted stem cell transplant. This TCR derives from a male patient aged 2 to 10 who had a stem cell transplant for chronic granulomatous disease, so the T cells may come from the graft donor. The chain carries TRBV28 and TRBJ2-2; 10 bases agree with TRBD1. The CDR3 DNA sequence: TGTGCCAGCAGTTTCTTGCGACAGGGGGCTAGCACCGGGGAGCTGTTTTTT. Protein product: CASSFLRQGASTGELFF.